This T cell receptor beta chain was retrieved from a study of spatial heterogeneity in lung cancer. V lost 5 bases and J 9 bases, leaving 10 bases between the germline ends. The CDR3 is 11 residues long. Germline V gene data show CDR1 as LGHDT and CDR2 as YNNKEL (reference sequence). This clonotype was found many times. Its antigen is currently unknown. TCRdb recomputed calls from the 5' RACE reads with MiXCR, one row per CDR3 protein. The sample carries around 8,900 distinct CDR3 sequences, 2.5% to 3.5% recorded once. Whole-study results and caveats: Mutation counts in tumors were tracked by counts of expanded intratumoral alpha and beta TCRs.

Sample time point: sample taken at primary tumor resection. This TCR came from a male donor with early-stage non-small cell lung cancer. The rearrangement uses TRBV3-1 and TRBJ2-5, with D perhaps TRBD1 (5 bases). Sequences were derived from lung tumor tissue, sampled at surgery. The CDR3 DNA reads as TGTGCCAGCAGCGTCGAACAGGCCCAGTACTTC. It yields the protein CASSVEQAQYF.